This TCR beta chain was recorded in a study of blood T cell repertoires in COVID-19. The age range of participants was 18 to 89 years, with residence in approximately 25 US areas. In the authors' methods: Nucleated cell number was recorded as an estimate derived from reference gene primer amplification. Assay used: immunoSEQ multiplex PCR; TCRdb lists only in-frame clones, some missing. V, J and clone size are those of that table, while D and trimming were read from the DNA. The data show approximately 270,000 clones, over 75% seen once. The TCR originated in a woman in her twenties or thirties who had recovered from COVID-19. The sequenced material came from PBMCs or T cells enriched from blood (not recorded which).

CDR3 sequence reads: CASTRGGDSLYEQYF. The CDR3 DNA follows: TGCGCCAGCACCCGGGGTGGGGACAGCCTGTACGAGCAGTACTTC. The V and J genes are TRBV10-2 and TRBJ2-7; 7 positions agree with TRBD1. The CDR3 is 15 amino acids. Germline CDR1 WSHSY, CDR2 SAAADI. Trimming removed 7 bases from V and 4 bases from J; junction bases left unmatched: 13.